This T cell receptor beta chain was captured by sequencing in a study of blood T cells in healthy people across ages. Study-wide results and caveats: Greater diversity and more naive CD4+ cells were seen in long-lived donors than in aged donors. One million T cells yielded diversity estimates that were considered underestimates.

The CDR3 loop spans 15 amino acids. Trimming took 1 base from V and 0 from J, leaving 9 bases between them. From germline, CDR1 is MGHRA and CDR2 YSYEKL. The table lists this clonotype with many counts. The antigen is not known. Primed by a sample-barcoded 5' primer and a J-beta primer mix, a second PCR proceeded for about 6 to 12 cycles. A single record per CDR3 protein comes from TCRdb applying MiXCR to the 5' RACE reads. The table includes fewer than 750,000 distinct CDR3 sequences, more than 45% detected once. The sequence was obtained from a woman over 75 in good health. The sequenced sample was blood. The J gene is TRBJ1-2, the V gene TRBV4-1, with D possibly matching TRBD1 (5 bases). The DNA for the CDR3 is TGCGCCAGCAGCCAAGCGGGGGGAGCTAACTATGGCTACACCTTC. This encodes CASSQAGGANYGYTF.